This TCR beta chain appears in the sequencing data of a study of control samples from healthy donors and cancer patients. The protocol was immunoSEQ multiplex PCR, while the TCRdb copy is restricted to in-frame clones and leaves out a portion. The table has some 20,000 clones, roughly 85% seen once. The germline V gene encodes CDR1 KGHSH and CDR2 LQKENI. Trimming cost V 3 bases and J 7 bases, with 12 bases left between them. The length of the CDR3 is 13 residues. The chain recombines TRBV18 with TRBJ1-1; D might be TRBD1 (5 bases). The receptor comes from a man older than 75 with head and neck cancer. Input material: PBMCs. The DNA for the CDR3 is TGTGCCAGCTCACCGAGTCATGACAGTGAAGCTTTCTTT. Protein: CASSPSHDSEAFF.